This section outlines one T cell receptor beta chain sequence together with its context. What it binds is unknown. The sample is drawn from a study of cytomegalovirus exposure and HLA in healthy donors. The CDR3 loop spans 16 amino acids. V lost 1 base and J lost 3; bases outside the gene matches: 6. Germline CDR1 SGHAT, CDR2 FQNNGV. With 60 Vbeta and 13 Jbeta primers, the PCR was carried out. Using immunoSEQ multiplex PCR, the repertoire was profiled, and TCRdb retains in-frame clones only, with some absent. Of 150,000 to 200,000 clones listed, under 80% were seen once; the top ten hold over 2%. Study-wide results and caveats: Analysis was performed later, and it showed HLA-associated TCR beta chains to be more clonally expanded than equally common others.

The sequence was collected from a female donor in good health and CMV-seronegative. Material for sequencing was PBMCs. J is TRBJ2-3 and V is TRBV11-2, with 8 bases that match TRBD2. DNA for the CDR3: TGTGCCAGCAGCTTAGGGGTTAGCGGGACGACAGATACGCAGTATTTT. As protein: CASSLGVSGTTDTQYF. Drawing the rest from reference TRBV11-2 and TRBJ2-3, the complete variable domain is EAGVAQSPRYKIIEKRQSVAFWCNPISGHATLYWYQQILGQGPKLLIQFQNNGVVDDSQLPKDRFSAERLKGVDSTLKIQPAKLEDSAVYLCASSLGVSGTTDTQYFGPGTRLTVL.